This TCR beta chain was sequenced during a study of T cells in Graves' hyperthyroidism and ophthalmopathy. Researchers took RNA transcripts and amplified the TCR beta CDR3 regions from them. The TCR CDR3 was amplified in a first-round RT-PCR using the HTBI primer set. TCRdb re-called the multiplex PCR reads with MiXCR, one entry per CDR3 protein. The sample has approximately 150,000 distinct CDR3 sequences, about a tenth seen once. Fresh peripheral blood, around 10 ml of it, supplied the PBMCs. The CDR3 has 14 residues. Germline CDR1 and CDR2: SNHLY and FYNNEI. V was pared by 5 bases and J by 0 bases, with 10 bases between. The sample holds many counts of this clonotype.

The specimen sequenced was blood. The receptor was derived from a woman between 18 and 29 years old with Graves' hyperthyroidism that later progressed to Graves' ophthalmopathy. The gene calls are TRBV2 and TRBJ1-2; no definite D call. CDR3 residues: CASSFPGPNYGYTF. The DNA of the CDR3 is TGTGCCAGCAGTTTCCCGGGCCCTAACTATGGCTACACCTTC. Complete variable domain (other parts from reference TRBV2 and TRBJ1-2): EPEVTQTPSHQVTQMGQEVILRCVPISNHLYFYWYRQILGQKVEFLVSFYNNEISEKSEIFDDQFSVERPDGSNFTLKIRSTKLEDSAMYFCASSFPGPNYGYTFGSGTRLTVV.